Presented here are 31 T cell receptor beta chains from one specimen sequenced in a study of T cells in Graves' hyperthyroidism and ophthalmopathy (dated by TCRdb to between 2017 and 2020). The receptor library was made with multiplex PCR. The data were produced on an Illumina HiSeq 2000. Amplification of TCR beta CDR3 regions was carried out from RNA transcripts. The first round of RT-PCR for the TCR CDR3 was performed with the HTBI primer set and the Qiagen OneStep RT-PCR kit. The raw public data were reprocessed by TCRdb itself: fastp quality trimming at Q25, MiXCR clonotype calling, in-frame beta chains only. A single entry per CDR3 protein holds the most common genes and DNA from its merged rows. This sample gives roughly 840,000 distinct CDR3 sequences in total; about two fifths of them show up just once. The ten largest account for about 9% of the sample. Material: blood. The receptors shown here come from a young man with Graves' hyperthyroidism.

In its sample, this clonotype was seen many times. Possible read error: a much larger clone is one base away. V gene TRBV11-2 combines with J gene TRBJ2-7, with no clear D. This CDR3 is built from 11 residues. Per germline, CDR1 SGHAT and CDR2 FQNNGV. V dropped 4 bases and J dropped 2 bases, with 3 bases sitting between them. The CDR3 protein is CASSWTYEQYF. CDR3 nucleotide sequence: TGTGCCAGCAGCTGGACCTACGAGCAGTACTTC.

Concerning this clonotype itself: The junction and the germline gene differ at one end; a read error may be behind it. The genes are TRBV12-5 and TRBJ1-5, with D maybe TRBD1 (6 bases). The V gene's germline CDR1 is LGHNT and CDR2 FRNRAP. The CDR3 totals 11 residues. DNA for the CDR3: TGTGATAGTGGGACAAATCAGCCCCAGCATTTT. Translating it yields CDSGTNQPQHF.

This clonotype was found many times. This clone may be a read error of a much larger clone one base away. The chain links TRBV29-1 to TRBJ1-1; possibly TRBD1 for D (5 bases). The CDR3 loop spans 11 amino acids. Germline CDR1 reads SQVTM; CDR2 reads ANQGSEA. This chain's CDR3 is CTVEDSSSAFF. In nucleotides, the CDR3 is TGCACCGTTGAAGACAGTAGTTCAGCTTTCTTT. The complete variable domain, with remaining parts taken from reference TRBV29-1 and TRBJ1-1, reads SAVISQKPSRDICQRGTSLTIQCQVDSQVTMMFWYRQQPGQSLTLIATANQGSEATYESGFVIDKFPISRPNLTFSTLTVSNMSPEDSSIYLCTVEDSSSAFFGQGTRLTVV.

V and J are TRBV5-1 and TRBJ2-2; no firm D call. With 0 bases removed from V and 0 bases from J, the gap between germline ends came to 6 bases. Germline V lookup: CDR1 SGHRS, CDR2 YFSETQ. CDR3 length: 15 amino acids. The CDR3 protein is CASSLDYPNTGELFF. The CDR3 nucleotides are TGCGCCAGCAGCTTGGACTACCCGAACACCGGGGAGCTGTTTTTT.

This clonotype has just a few counts. This sequence joins TRBV5-1 and TRBJ2-5; 7 bases line up with TRBD2. The CDR3 loop spans 17 amino acids. Germline CDR1 SGHRS, CDR2 YFSETQ. The trim removed 1 base at V and 5 bases at J, leaving 14 bases unmatched. CDR3 amino acids: CASSLPESGWREETQYF. CDR3 DNA: TGCGCCAGCAGCTTGCCGGAGTCGGGTTGGCGGGAGGAGACCCAGTACTTC.

The chain is built from TRBV11-2 and TRBJ2-2; D unclear. The germline CDR1 and CDR2 sequences are SGHAT and FQNNGV. The CDR3 is 13 residues long. Trimming removed 2 bases from V and 2 bases from J, with 3 bases in between. CDR3 protein: CASSLYNTGELFF. The CDR3 nucleotides read TGTGCCAGCAGCTTATACAACACCGGGGAGCTGTTTTTT.

This clonotype occurred many times. The rearrangement uses TRBV20-1 and TRBJ1-1; no clear D gene. The V and J ends lost 3 bases and 0 bases respectively, with 8 bases between them. Germline V gene data show CDR1 as DFQATT and CDR2 as SNEGSKA (reference sequence). This CDR3 comprises 13 residues. CDR3 loop: CSASSKVNTEAFF. The CDR3 DNA sequence: TGCAGTGCTAGTTCGAAGGTGAACACTGAAGCTTTCTTT.

This clonotype was seen only a few times. V gene TRBV5-5 combines with J gene TRBJ1-1; D remains unclear. This CDR3 comprises 13 residues. Trimming shortened V by 4 bases and J by 3 bases, and 10 bases separated the two germline ends. Germline-derived CDR1 and CDR2 are SGHKS and YYEKEE (reference sequence). The CDR3 DNA reads as TGTGCCAGCAGCGTGGATATATACACTGAAGCTTTCTTT. It is translated as CASSVDIYTEAFF.

This clonotype came up once. The rearrangement joins TRBV6-1 to TRBJ2-7, with 9 bases fitting TRBD1. V was clipped by 8 bases and J by 4 bases; unmatched bases: 9. Germline V gives CDR1 MNHNS, CDR2 SASEGT. This CDR3 has 14 residues. CDR3 sequence reads: CASVQDRGEYEQYF. The CDR3 coding sequence is TGTGCCAGCGTCCAGGACAGGGGTGAATACGAGCAGTACTTC.

The rearrangement uses TRBV4-1 and TRBJ2-7, with D perhaps matching TRBD2 (6 bases). CDR1 and CDR2 from the germline V gene are MGHRA and YSYEKL. Trimming stripped 4 bases from V and 2 bases from J, with 15 bases between. This CDR3 is 15 amino acids long. CDR3 in DNA: TGCGCCAGCAGCCTCACCATAGCGGCTGCCTACGAGCAGTACTTC. This encodes CASSLTIAAAYEQYF.

The table lists this clonotype with many counts. The DNA for the CDR3 is TGTGCCAGCAGCTTGTCCCCCGGGACAGGGATTGGCGGCTACACCTTC. This translates into CASSLSPGTGIGGYTF. This chain links TRBV7-9 with TRBJ1-2; 9 bases map to TRBD1. The CDR3 sequence is 16 residues long. With 3 bases clipped from V and 8 bases from J, the junction kept 13 bases outside the gene matches. CDR1 SEHNR and CDR2 FQNEAQ come from the germline V gene (reference sequence).

The CDR3 region is CASSSPDRPYGYTF. In DNA form, the CDR3 reads TGTGCCAGCAGCTCCCCGGACAGGCCCTATGGCTACACCTTC. The genes are TRBV7-9 and TRBJ1-2, with TRBD1 identical over 7 bases. This CDR3 comprises 14 residues. Trimming took 4 bases from V and 4 from J; bases not matched to a gene: 6. CDR1 and CDR2 (germline): SEHNR, FQNEAQ (reference sequence). Full variable domain (rest looked up from reference TRBV7-9 and TRBJ1-2): DTGVSQNPRHKITKRGQNVTFRCDPISEHNRLYWYRQTLGQGPEFLTYFQNEAQLEKSRLLSDRFSAERPKGSFSTLEIQRTEQGDSAMYLCASSSPDRPYGYTFGSGTRLTVV.

Concerning this clonotype itself: One end of the junction fails to match germline, which may point to a read error. The chain carries TRBV7-8 and TRBJ2-7; D not certain. This CDR3 region has 16 residues. Germline assignment: CDR1 SGHVS and CDR2 FQNEAQ. The CDR3 loop reads CASSQDSVAYSYEQYF. The CDR3, as DNA: TGCGCCAGCAGCCAAGACTCCGTTGCGTACTCCTACGAGCAGTACTTC.

On this clonotype: Just one base apart from a much larger clone, this may be a read error. This chain connects TRBV2 to TRBJ1-3; no clear D gene. In germline, CDR1 is SNHLY, CDR2 FYNNEI. This CDR3 contains 14 residues. V was shortened by 7 bases and J by 0 bases, with 10 bases between the two germline ends. CDR3 protein: CASTEVSSGNTIYF. The CDR3, as DNA: TGTGCCAGCACAGAGGTCAGCTCTGGAAACACCATATATTTT. Together with reference TRBV2 and TRBJ1-3, the CDR3 gives the full variable domain: EPEVTQTPSHQVTQMGQEVILRCVPISNHLYFYWYRQILGQKVEFLVSFYNNEISEKSEIFDDQFSVERPDGSNFTLKIRSTKLEDSAMYFCASTEVSSGNTIYFGEGSWLTVV.

This clonotype was counted at least ten times. V and J are TRBV2 and TRBJ1-2; D may be TRBD1 (5 bases). Between the trimmed V and J ends, which lost 7 bases and 6 bases, there was a span of 12 bases. Germline loops: CDR1 SNHLY, CDR2 FYNNEI. CDR3 length: 12 amino acids. CDR3 protein: CASIQGLHGYTF. As DNA, the CDR3 is TGTGCCAGCATCCAGGGTTTACATGGCTACACCTTC.

This clonotype was observed at least ten times. The CDR3 nucleotides are TGTGCCAGTAGTGGCCTCAGGGCGCCCGGTCTCTATGGCTACACCTTC. It is translated as CASSGLRAPGLYGYTF. V and J are TRBV19 and TRBJ1-2, with D possibly matching TRBD1 (5 bases). CDR1 is LNHDA and CDR2 is SQIVND in the germline V gene (reference sequence). The length of the CDR3 is 16 residues. Deletions cut 5 bases from V and 4 bases from J, with 20 bases between.

This chain uses TRBV10-2 with TRBJ1-4; D gene ambiguous. CDR3 size: 15 residues. V lost 6 bases to trimming and J lost 7 bases, with 18 bases between them. The germline CDR1 and CDR2 sequences are WSHSY and SAAADI. CDR3 nucleotides: TGCGCCAGCAGCCAAGTAATGGCGGGAGGTGAAAAACTGTTTTTT. This sequence encodes CASSQVMAGGEKLFF.

Ten or more counts support this clonotype. The J gene is TRBJ2-7, the V gene TRBV29-1, with D possibly being TRBD2 (6 bases). Germline V lookup: CDR1 SQVTM, CDR2 ANQGSEA. The CDR3 has 11 residues. With 6 bases removed from V and 2 bases from J, the gap between germline ends came to 8 bases. The CDR3 protein is CSVTSPYEQYF. The CDR3 DNA is TGCAGCGTGACTAGTCCCTACGAGCAGTACTTC.

The chain joins TRBV29-1 to TRBJ1-1; D remains ambiguous. Trimming took off 0 bases at V and 14 bases at J, with 13 bases between the two ends. CDR3 length: 11 residues. Germline V gene sequence: CDR1 SQVTM, CDR2 ANQGSEA. The CDR3 bases are TGCAGCGTTGAAGAGGGTTTTGGTATCTTCTTT. Protein product: CSVEEGFGIFF.

This clonotype was picked up a small number of times. The chain recombines TRBV5-8 with TRBJ1-2; D ambiguous. The CDR3 spans 15 residues. Germline assignment: CDR1 SGHTS and CDR2 YDEGEE. The V gene lost 6 bases and the J gene lost 1 base, with 16 bases spanning the gap. The CDR3 region has the DNA TGTGCCAGCATCTCTGGCCCCTCCTATAACTATGGCTACACCTTC. Translated, it gives CASISGPSYNYGYTF.

This rearrangement joins TRBV10-3 to TRBJ1-1; weak D call: TRBD1 (5 bases). Germline V lookup: CDR1 ENHRY, CDR2 SYGVKD. The CDR3 spans 13 residues. V lost 10 bases to trimming and J lost 4 bases, with 16 bases between them. Here the CDR3 DNA reads TGTGCCAGCCTACAGGTTCTGGGCACTGAAGCTTTCTTT. This translates into CASLQVLGTEAFF.

CDR3 in amino acids: CASSPPRLSGSYEQYF. The CDR3 DNA follows: TGTGCCAGCTCACCACCACGGCTCTCGGGGAGTTACGAGCAGTACTTC. This chain connects TRBV25-1 to TRBJ2-7; tentative D call: TRBD2 (5 bases). Germline CDR1 MGHDK, CDR2 SYGVNS. The CDR3 runs 16 residues. The V end was cut by 8 bases, the J end by 4 bases, with 24 bases between.

This clonotype was recorded at least ten times. This chain joins TRBV29-1 and TRBJ2-7; D remains ambiguous. V lost 5 bases and J 5 bases, leaving 10 bases between the germline ends. The CDR3 runs 11 residues. Germline V gene lookup returns CDR1 SQVTM and CDR2 ANQGSEA. CDR3 coding DNA: TGCAGCGTTCGCCCCACGGACGAGCAGTACTTC. This gives the protein CSVRPTDEQYF.

This clonotype has ten or more counts. This chain links TRBV2 with TRBJ1-5; D is unclear. The CDR3 runs 14 residues. The ends were cut back, 6 bases at V and 4 bases at J, with 13 bases in the middle. Germline lookup yields CDR1 SNHLY and CDR2 FYNNEI. CDR3 in DNA: TGTGCCAGCAGACCCGGACGGGTGAATCAGCCCCAGCATTTT. Translated: CASRPGRVNQPQHF.

The chain uses TRBV19 and TRBJ1-1; maybe TRBD1 (5 bases). In germline, CDR1 is LNHDA, CDR2 SQIVND (reference sequence). Between the trimmed V and J ends, which lost 7 bases and 6 bases, there was a span of 15 bases. The length of the CDR3 is 13 residues. CDR3 residues: CASTSDTPPEAFF. The CDR3 DNA sequence: TGTGCCAGTACCTCGGACACGCCTCCTGAAGCTTTCTTT.

This rearrangement joins TRBV5-1 to TRBJ2-7, with D possibly being TRBD1 or TRBD2 (5 bases each). Trimming took off 4 bases at V and 1 base at J, with 12 bases between the two ends. The germline V gene has CDR1 SGHRS and CDR2 YFSETQ. The CDR3 has 14 residues. The CDR3 DNA is TGCGCCAGCAGCGTTGGGTGGGGGTCCTACGAGCAGTACTTC. Amino acid sequence: CASSVGWGSYEQYF. Full variable domain (rest looked up from reference TRBV5-1 and TRBJ2-7): KAGVTQTPRYLIKTRGQQVTLSCSPISGHRSVSWYQQTPGQGLQFLFEYFSETQRNKGNFPGRFSGRQFSNSRSEMNVSTLELGDSALYLCASSVGWGSYEQYFGPGTRLTVT.

This clonotype was found many times. The J gene is TRBJ2-7, the V gene TRBV29-1; maybe TRBD2 (5 bases). V was cut by 0 bases and J by 7 bases, with 16 bases left in between. The CDR3 is made up of 14 amino acids. The germline CDR1 and CDR2 sequences are SQVTM and ANQGSEA. CDR3 region: CSVEDGKGSGEQYF. The DNA of the CDR3 is TGCAGCGTTGAAGATGGCAAGGGTTCGGGGGAGCAGTACTTC.

The rearrangement links TRBV7-8 to TRBJ1-1, with D uncertain. The CDR3 is 12 residues long. V gave up 1 base and J gave up 8 bases, with 8 bases separating them. CDR1 and CDR2 (germline): SGHVS, FQNEAQ. In nucleotides, the CDR3 is TGTGCCAGCAGCTTAGATGTCACCGAAGCTTTCTTT. Its translation: CASSLDVTEAFF. Complete variable domain (other parts from reference TRBV7-8 and TRBJ1-1): GAGVSQSPRYKVAKRGQDVALRCDPISGHVSLFWYQQALGQGPEFLTYFQNEAQLDKSGLPSDRFFAERPEGSVSTLKIQRTQQEDSAVYLCASSLDVTEAFFGQGTRLTVV.

This clonotype appeared a few times. J is TRBJ1-4 and V is TRBV7-2; D is undetermined. The CDR3 is made up of 14 amino acids. The germline gives CDR1 SGHTA, CDR2 FQGNSA. Trimming cost V 2 bases and J 8 bases, with 12 bases left between them. CDR3 sequence reads: CASSLYGDGEKLFF. The DNA of the CDR3 is TGTGCCAGCAGCTTATATGGGGATGGGGAAAAACTGTTTTTT.

The sample holds many counts of this clonotype. V and J are TRBV29-1 and TRBJ1-1; D unclear. Germline V lookup: CDR1 SQVTM, CDR2 ANQGSEA. Trimming stripped 6 bases from V and 4 bases from J, with 12 bases between. There are 12 residues in the CDR3. The CDR3 bases are TGCAGCGTCGTCCCTGGCTCCACTGAAGCTTTCTTT. It codes for CSVVPGSTEAFF.

This clonotype showed up many times. This chain links TRBV15 with TRBJ1-1, with D perhaps matching TRBD1 (5 bases). This CDR3 region has 13 residues. Germline-derived CDR1 and CDR2 are LNHNV and YYDKDF (reference sequence). V lost 3 bases to trimming and J lost 5 bases, with 10 bases between them. In nucleotides, the CDR3 is TGTGCCACCAGCAGTTTGAAGGGGACTGAAGCTTTCTTT. This gives the protein CATSSLKGTEAFF.